This T cell receptor beta chain was retrieved from a study of T cell responses to AZD1222 COVID-19 vaccine. Overall study findings and caveats: The study reported that nearly half of spike-specific TCRs target unmutated variant regions. Spike-specific TCRs gained breadth and depth after people received two AZD1222 doses.

This clone was seen a few times. Its matching antigen is unknown. After removal of 3 bases from V and 7 bases from J, the junction contained 11 bases not matched to a gene. Germline assignment: CDR1 MNHEY and CDR2 SVGEGT. The CDR3 is made up of 15 amino acids. Only in-frame clones appear in the TCRdb table, and some are missing; sequencing was by immunoSEQ multiplex PCR. The sample lists approximately 140,000 clones; 85% to 95% were seen once. The receptor's source is an adult in good health. The chain employs TRBV6-2 or TRBV6-3 and TRBJ2-7; 8 positions agree with TRBD2. The sequences come from peripheral blood, collected on day 0 of MenACWY control vaccination. The CDR3 sequence: CASSYRGGRRGEQYF. CDR3 DNA: TGTGCCAGCAGTTATCGGGGGGGCAGGCGGGGAGAGCAGTACTTC.